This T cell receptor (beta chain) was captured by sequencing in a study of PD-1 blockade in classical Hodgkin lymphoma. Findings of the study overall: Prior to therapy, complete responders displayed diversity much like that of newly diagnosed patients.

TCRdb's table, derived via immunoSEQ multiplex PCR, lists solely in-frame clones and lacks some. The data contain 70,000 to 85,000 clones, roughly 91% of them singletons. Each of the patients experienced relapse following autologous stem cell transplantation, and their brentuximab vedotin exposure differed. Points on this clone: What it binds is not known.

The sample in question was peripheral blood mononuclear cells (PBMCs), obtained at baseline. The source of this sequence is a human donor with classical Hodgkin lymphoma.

CDR3 sequence reads: CASSLEGVQTNTGELFF. The CDR3 DNA reads as TGTGCCAGCAGCTTAGAAGGGGTCCAAACGAACACCGGGGAGCTGTTTTTT. The V call is TRBV7-2, the J call TRBJ2-2, with TRBD1 as a possible D gene (5 bases). Trimming took off 1 base at V and 0 bases at J, with 12 bases between the two ends. The CDR3 has 17 amino acids. Looked up from germline, CDR1 is SGHTA and CDR2 is FQGNSA.